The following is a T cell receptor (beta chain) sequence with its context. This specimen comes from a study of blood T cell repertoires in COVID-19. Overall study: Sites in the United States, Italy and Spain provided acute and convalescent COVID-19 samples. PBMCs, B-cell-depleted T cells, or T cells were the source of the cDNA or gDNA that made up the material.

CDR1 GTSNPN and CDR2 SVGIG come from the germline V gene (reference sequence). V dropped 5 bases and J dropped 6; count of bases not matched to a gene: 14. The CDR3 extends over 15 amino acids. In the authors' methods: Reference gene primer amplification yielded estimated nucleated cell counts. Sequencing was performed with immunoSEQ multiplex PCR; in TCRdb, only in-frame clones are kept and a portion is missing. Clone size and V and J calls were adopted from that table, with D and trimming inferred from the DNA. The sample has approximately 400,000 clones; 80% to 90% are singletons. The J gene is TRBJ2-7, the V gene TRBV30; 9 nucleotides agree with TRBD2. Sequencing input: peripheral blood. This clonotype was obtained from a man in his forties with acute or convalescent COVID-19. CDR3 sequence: CAWGIRLADNFEQYF. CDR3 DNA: TGTGCCTGGGGGATTCGACTAGCGGACAACTTCGAGCAGTACTTC.